This T cell receptor beta chain was captured by sequencing in a study of breast tumors, draining lymph nodes, adjacent tissues listed by TCRdb under 2016. Broadly, across the study: The study compared TCR beta repertoires across tumor, adjacent nontumor tissue and axillary lymph nodes from breast cancer patients. The study was designed to assess the relationships and possible T-cell exchange between tumor, surrounding tissue and draining lymph node repertoires in human breast cancer.

A word on this clonotype: Its antigen remains unidentified. Base qualities are not recorded, but no much larger clone differs from it by a single base.

This sample was sequenced with an Illumina HiSeq 2000. Multiplex PCR amplification was used to build the TCR beta chain libraries. The amplified TCR beta chain products were analyzed by high-throughput sequencing. Starting from the raw public reads, TCRdb applied fastp trimming at Q25, assembled clones with MiXCR and retained in-frame beta chains. When rows share a CDR3 protein, they turn into one entry using the most common DNA and genes. The sample has more than 10,000 distinct CDR3 sequences on record, under 80% of them singletons. 35% to 50% of the sample goes to the ten largest clones. The paper's findings and limits, for the study overall: Rather than being directly demonstrated, the conclusion that tumor T cells originate in lymph nodes was presented as consistent with a hypothesis. The data were judged consistent with most tumor T cells deriving from the lymph node and then expanding within tumor tissue. Tumor and nontumor tissue repertoires were found to be significantly more similar in luminal-like than in basal-like breast cancer. Tumor T-cell repertoires showed less diversity than lymph node repertoires and more diversity than nontumor tissue repertoires, and tumor T-cell repertoires showed preferential V and J gene usage.

The germline ends are 9 bases apart after V is trimmed by 2 bases and J by 6 bases. Reading from cysteine to phenylalanine, the CDR3 counts 14 amino acids. Only CDR3 DNA is held: 42 bases, read in frame from base 1. CDR1 and CDR2, looked up from the germline V gene, are SGHTS and YDEGEE. The adjacent samples were made up of nontumor breast tissue around the tumor. Sequencing was carried out using tumor-adjacent breast tissue. The TCR comes from a female donor with breast cancer. Some clones in this sample may be carry-over from other donors' samples. The chain employs TRBV5-8 and TRBJ1-6, with the D gene call left open. CDR3 region: CASSFGQPNSPLHF. The nucleotides are TGTGCCAGCAGCTTCGGCCAGCCTAATTCACCCCTCCACTTT.